The T cell receptor (beta chain) under discussion was sequenced for a study of blood T cell repertoires in COVID-19. Overall study: The origin of the acute and convalescent COVID-19 samples was the United States, Italy and Spain. The analysed material was cDNA or gDNA that came from T cells, B-cell-depleted T cells, or PBMCs.

This clone appeared a single time. CDR3 size: 15 residues. V lost 8 bases, J lost 0 bases, and 9 bases stayed unmatched. Germline CDR1 reads SQVTM; CDR2 reads ANQGSEA. Original methodology: Using reference gene primer amplification, nucleated cell counts were estimated. Method: immunoSEQ multiplex PCR; TCRdb's copy keeps in-frame clones and lacks some. V and J calls and clone size come straight from that table; D and trimming were deduced from the DNA. The table lists roughly 210,000 clones, about 87% of them singletons. The chain links TRBV29-1 to TRBJ1-2, with 10 bases that match TRBD1. Material for sequencing was peripheral blood. The source of this sequence is a man in his 70s with acute or convalescent COVID-19. CDR3 amino acids: CSIPGTGVSNYGYTF. The DNA for the CDR3 is TGCAGCATACCCGGGACAGGGGTTTCTAACTATGGCTACACCTTC.